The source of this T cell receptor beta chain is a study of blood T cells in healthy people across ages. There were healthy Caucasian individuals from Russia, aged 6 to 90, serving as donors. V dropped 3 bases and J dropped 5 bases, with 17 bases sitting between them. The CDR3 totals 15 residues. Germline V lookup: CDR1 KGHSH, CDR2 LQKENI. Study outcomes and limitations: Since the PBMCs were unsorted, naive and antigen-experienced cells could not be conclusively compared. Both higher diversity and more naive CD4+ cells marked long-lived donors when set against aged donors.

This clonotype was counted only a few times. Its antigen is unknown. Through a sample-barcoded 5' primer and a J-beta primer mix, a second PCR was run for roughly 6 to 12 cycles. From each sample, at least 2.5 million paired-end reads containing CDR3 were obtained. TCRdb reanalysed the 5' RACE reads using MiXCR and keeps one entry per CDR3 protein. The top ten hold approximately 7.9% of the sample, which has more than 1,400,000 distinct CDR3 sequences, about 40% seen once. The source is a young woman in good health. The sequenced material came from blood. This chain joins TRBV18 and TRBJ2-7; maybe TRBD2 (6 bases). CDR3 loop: CASSPQPGGRHEQYF. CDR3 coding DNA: TGTGCCAGCTCACCCCAACCCGGGGGTCGGCACGAGCAGTACTTC.